One sample yielded the 27 T cell receptor beta chains listed below, sequenced in a study of blood T cell repertoires in COVID-19. The protocol was immunoSEQ multiplex PCR, while the TCRdb copy is restricted to in-frame clones and leaves out a portion. The sample has 470,000 or so clones, around 89% seen once; the top ten hold around 4.4%. Sequenced: peripheral blood. The receptors were gathered from a woman aged 30 to 39 with acute or convalescent COVID-19.

This clone has a handful of counts. The chain links TRBV11-1 to TRBJ2-5; 7 bases align to TRBD2. Germline lookup yields CDR1 SGHAT and CDR2 FQDESV (reference sequence). The CDR3 totals 15 residues. The trim removed 5 bases at V and 2 bases at J, leaving 8 bases unmatched. CDR3 residues: CASSRHSGVQETQYF. The CDR3 bases are TGTGCCAGCAGCCGACACAGCGGGGTGCAAGAGACCCAGTACTTC.

The chain links TRBV6-5 to TRBJ1-1; 9 nucleotides match TRBD1. The CDR3 is made up of 14 amino acids. The germline V gene encodes CDR1 MNHEY and CDR2 SVGAGI. J gave up 8 bases and V 0 bases, and 4 bases lay outside the gene matches. The CDR3, as DNA: TGTGCCAGCAGTTACTCCAACAGGGGGCCCGAAGCTTTCTTT. Translation gives CASSYSNRGPEAFF.

This clone occurred once. The chain carries TRBV7-9 and TRBJ1-6, with D possibly matching TRBD1 (6 bases). The CDR3 contains 15 residues. Deletions cut 5 bases from V and 8 bases from J, with 16 bases between. The germline gives CDR1 SEHNR, CDR2 FQNEAQ (reference sequence). The CDR3: CASSKRGGAHSPLHF. The CDR3 DNA is TGTGCCAGCAGCAAAAGGGGGGGGGCGCATTCACCCCTCCACTTT.

The CDR3 loop is CAWSVVQGNSPLHF. Here the CDR3 DNA reads TGTGCCTGGAGTGTGGTTCAGGGTAATTCACCCCTCCACTTT. The chain employs TRBV30 and TRBJ1-6, with D possibly being TRBD1 (5 bases). This CDR3 region has 14 residues. Trimming took off 0 bases at V and 6 bases at J, with 9 bases between the two ends. Germline V gene data show CDR1 as GTSNPN and CDR2 as SVGIG (reference sequence).

The chain recombines TRBV5-4 with TRBJ2-3, with 12 bases lining up with TRBD2. J lost 5 bases, V lost 4 bases, and 5 bases had no gene match. Germline loops: CDR1 SGHNT, CDR2 YYREEE (reference sequence). The CDR3 covers 15 residues. Here the CDR3 reads CASSPSGGAEDTQYF. The CDR3 DNA follows: TGTGCCAGCAGCCCTAGCGGGGGGGCTGAAGATACGCAGTATTTT.

V gene TRBV3-1 (or the pseudogene TRBV3-2) combines with J gene TRBJ1-3, with D possibly being TRBD1 (5 bases). Germline CDR1 LGHDT, CDR2 YNNKEL (reference sequence). V was clipped by 1 base and J by 0 bases, with 10 bases between them. CDR3 length equals 16 residues. The CDR3 nucleotides read TGTGCCAGCAGCCAAGGGGGCGCACCCTCTGGAAACACCATATATTTT. This encodes CASSQGGAPSGNTIYF.

Here the CDR3 reads CASSDSSGGARETQYF. The CDR3 DNA reads as TGTGCCAGCAGCGATAGTAGCGGGGGGGCTCGTGAGACCCAGTACTTC. This chain links TRBV9 with TRBJ2-5, with 11 bases identical to TRBD2. V lost 3 bases, J lost 5 bases, and 9 bases stayed unmatched. The CDR3 has 16 amino acids. Germline CDR1 SGDLS, CDR2 YYNGEE.

V usage is TRBV3-1 (or the pseudogene TRBV3-2) and J usage is TRBJ1-5; D is undetermined. CDR3 length: 15 residues. Germline-derived CDR1 and CDR2 are LGHDT and YNNKEL (reference sequence). The germline V and J ends were trimmed by 1 base and 6 bases, with 13 bases remaining between them. In DNA, the CDR3 is TGTGCCAGCAGCCAAGGTCTGCCCCGGGGTCAGCCCCAGCATTTT. Amino acids: CASSQGLPRGQPQHF.

This clone was detected a few times. This chain connects TRBV4-2 to TRBJ2-7; 10 nucleotides align to TRBD1. J lost 1 base, V lost 4 bases, and 4 bases had no gene match. CDR1 and CDR2 from the germline V gene are LGHNA and YNFKEQ. The CDR3 is 15 residues long. The CDR3 bases are TGTGCCAGCAGCCTCGCGGGACAGGGGTCCTACGAGCAGTACTTC. The encoded protein is CASSLAGQGSYEQYF.

The chain has TRBV5-5 and TRBJ1-2, with 7 bases lining up with TRBD1. With V trimmed by 7 bases and J by 0 bases, 9 bases remained unmatched. Germline V gene data show CDR1 as SGHKS and CDR2 as YYEKEE (reference sequence). This CDR3 is built from 15 residues. For the CDR3, the DNA is TGTGCCAGCGGGGCTACGGGACAGACTAACTATGGCTACACCTTC. It encodes CASGATGQTNYGYTF.

The rearrangement links TRBV27 to TRBJ1-5, with 7 bases lining up with TRBD1. CDR1 is MNHEY, CDR2 SMNVEV, per germline (reference sequence). The CDR3 spans 13 residues. V shed 11 bases, J shed 6 bases, and the junction held 10 bases outside the gene matches. The CDR3 nucleotides are TGTGCCTCGACAGGGAAGCACACTCAGCCCCAGCATTTT. It encodes CASTGKHTQPQHF.

This rearrangement joins TRBV6-6 to TRBJ2-5; 8 bases map to TRBD2. Germline V lookup: CDR1 MNHNY, CDR2 SVGAGI (reference sequence). The CDR3 contains 12 residues. J was trimmed by 5 bases and V by 10 bases; bases with no gene match: 6. This chain's CDR3 is CATTGGQETQYF. CDR3 nucleotide sequence: TGTGCCACCACGGGGGGGCAGGAGACCCAGTACTTC.

This chain uses TRBV7-2 with TRBJ1-1, with D unclear. CDR3 size: 15 residues. Trimming shortened V by 2 bases and J by 2 bases, and 12 bases separated the two germline ends. From germline, CDR1 is SGHTA and CDR2 FQGNSA. CDR3 DNA: TGTGCCAGCAGCTTAAGGAGCGGGAGCAACACTGAAGCTTTCTTT. Translating gives CASSLRSGSNTEAFF.

This clone was seen only a few times. The genes are TRBV2 and TRBJ1-5; D is possibly TRBD1 (6 bases). The germline V and J ends were trimmed by 6 bases and 7 bases, with 25 bases remaining between them. The germline V gene has CDR1 SNHLY and CDR2 FYNNEI. The CDR3 sequence is 17 residues long. CDR3 coding DNA: TGTGCCAGCAGCCCATGGGGGGGTCAGGGGAAGAGCCAGCCCCAGCATTTT. Amino acid sequence: CASSPWGGQGKSQPQHF.

This chain links TRBV30 with TRBJ2-2, with unresolved D. The germline CDR1 and CDR2 sequences are GTSNPN and SVGIG (reference sequence). Trimming cost V 2 bases and J 5 bases, with 9 bases left between them. This CDR3 comprises 13 residues. CDR3 DNA: TGTGCCTGGAGTATCCGGGTGACCGGGGAGCTGTTTTTT. It translates to CAWSIRVTGELFF.

This clone turned up a few times. This chain links TRBV5-6 with TRBJ2-3; TRBD2 matches at 9 bases. The CDR3 runs 16 residues. In germline, CDR1 is SGHDT, CDR2 YYEEEE. Losses at the gene ends were 0 bases for V and 4 bases for J; bases not matched to a gene: 6. The CDR3 nucleotides are TGTGCCAGCAGCTTGGGTGGACTAGCGCGGTCAGATACGCAGTATTTT. It yields the protein CASSLGGLARSDTQYF.

The chain uses TRBV5-1 and TRBJ2-5; perhaps TRBD2 as D (6 bases). This CDR3 has 15 residues. Trimming cost V 0 bases and J 5 bases, with 14 bases left between them. Germline values: CDR1 SGHRS, CDR2 YFSETQ. The CDR3 sequence: CASSLVAAAGETQYF. DNA for the CDR3: TGCGCCAGCAGCTTGGTAGCGGCCGCCGGGGAGACCCAGTACTTC.

The chain combines TRBV7-3 with TRBJ2-1; TRBD2 matches at 9 bases. The germline CDR1 and CDR2 sequences are SGHTA and FQGTGA. The junction had 11 bases not matched to a gene; V was cut back by 3 bases and J by 8 bases. This CDR3 region has 16 residues. The CDR3 is CASSFNGASGADEQFF. In nucleotides, the CDR3 is TGTGCCAGCAGCTTTAACGGGGCTAGCGGGGCAGATGAGCAGTTCTTC.

J is TRBJ2-3 and V is TRBV6-6; TRBD1 agrees at 8 bases. The V gene's germline CDR1 is MNHNY and CDR2 SVGAGI (reference sequence). The CDR3 is 17 amino acids. V lost 5 bases and J lost 4; bases outside the gene matches: 14. Written as DNA, the CDR3 is TGTGCCAGCAGTCGAAAACGAAAACAGGGGGAACCAGATACGCAGTATTTT. The encoded protein is CASSRKRKQGEPDTQYF.

The V gene is TRBV28, the J gene TRBJ2-1; D might be TRBD1 (5 bases). The V end was cut by 3 bases, the J end by 9 bases, with 12 bases between. This CDR3 comprises 13 residues. The germline V gene has CDR1 MDHEN and CDR2 SYDVKM. CDR3 sequence: CASSFGRGGEQFF. DNA for the CDR3: TGTGCCAGCAGTTTCGGTAGGGGCGGTGAGCAGTTCTTC.

This chain links TRBV19 with TRBJ2-7; D may be TRBD2 (6 bases). The CDR3 consists of 14 residues. The V gene lost 5 bases and the J gene lost 2 bases, with 13 bases spanning the gap. In germline, CDR1 is LNHDA, CDR2 SQIVND (reference sequence). The CDR3 DNA is TGTGCCAGTAGTGGCAGTAGCGGTACCTACGAGCAGTACTTC. It yields the protein CASSGSSGTYEQYF.

V and J are TRBV6-5 and TRBJ1-6; 9 bases match TRBD1. Losses at the gene ends were 2 bases for V and 8 bases for J; bases not matched to a gene: 7. The CDR3 length is 16 residues. Per the germline V gene, CDR1 is MNHEY and CDR2 is SVGAGI. In DNA form, the CDR3 reads TGTGCCAGCAGTTACACCGGGACAGGGAGTGATTCACCCCTCCACTTT. As protein: CASSYTGTGSDSPLHF.

This chain links TRBV6-5 with TRBJ2-3, with D unclear. Per germline, CDR1 MNHEY and CDR2 SVGAGI. This CDR3 is built from 13 residues. V was clipped by 6 bases and J by 1 base, with 8 bases between them. The CDR3 DNA reads as TGTGCCAGCAGGGTCGAGGGCACAGATACGCAGTATTTT. It yields the protein CASRVEGTDTQYF.

On this clone: The sample contains more than one DNA sequence encoding this CDR3. The V gene is TRBV7-9, the J gene TRBJ1-5; D unclear. V lost 0 bases and J 4 bases, leaving 4 bases between the germline ends. The CDR3 is 13 amino acids. Per germline, CDR1 SEHNR and CDR2 FQNEAQ (reference sequence). The CDR3 loop is CASSLAQNQPQHF. The CDR3 DNA reads as TGTGCCAGCAGCTTAGCACAGAATCAGCCCCAGCATTTT.

The CDR3 region is CASSQVGQARGGYTF. CDR3 sequence (DNA): TGTGCCAGCAGCCAAGTGGGACAGGCAAGAGGTGGCTACACCTTC. The chain is built from TRBV3-1 (or the pseudogene TRBV3-2) and TRBJ1-2, with 8 bases that match TRBD1. Germline values: CDR1 LGHDT, CDR2 YNNKEL (reference sequence). The CDR3 runs to 15 residues. V dropped 1 base and J dropped 7; count of bases not matched to a gene: 8.

For this clone: This same CDR3 is encoded by further DNA sequences in the sample. The chain's CDR3 is CATSREGANYGYTF. The CDR3 DNA sequence: TGTGCCACCAGCAGAGAGGGAGCTAACTATGGCTACACCTTC. This chain joins TRBV15 and TRBJ1-2; D not resolved. V was shortened by 0 bases and J by 0 bases, with 5 bases between the two germline ends. Germline CDR1 LNHNV, CDR2 YYDKDF (reference sequence). The CDR3 runs to 14 residues.

This clone came up once. V and J are TRBV6-5 and TRBJ2-1, with D hard to call. The CDR3 has 16 amino acids. Deletions cut 0 bases from V and 0 bases from J, with 9 bases between. Germline-derived CDR1 and CDR2 are MNHEY and SVGAGI. The CDR3: CASSYSTSSSYNEQFF. Written as DNA, the CDR3 is TGTGCCAGCAGTTACTCGACATCCTCCTCCTACAATGAGCAGTTCTTC.